This TCR beta chain came from a study of T cells in Graves' hyperthyroidism and ophthalmopathy. Per germline, CDR1 SEHNR and CDR2 FQNEAQ (reference sequence). The CDR3 loop spans 15 amino acids. The J segment lost 5 bases and the V segment lost 4 bases, leaving 4 bases of the junction unmatched. There were TCR beta CDR3 regions amplified from RNA transcripts. TCR CDR3 regions were first amplified by RT-PCR with HTBI primers. TCRdb independently ran MiXCR on the multiplex PCR reads; one entry per CDR3 protein. The sample has 550,000 to 600,000 distinct CDR3 sequences; around 42% are singletons. The rearrangement joins TRBV7-9 to TRBJ1-4; 10 bases fit TRBD1. This clonotype originated in an adult woman with Graves' disease, either hyperthyroidism or ophthalmopathy (not recorded which). Sample: peripheral blood or thyroid tissue (not recorded which). In DNA form, the CDR3 reads TGTGCCAGCAGCTACCAGGGACAGGGGAATGAAAAACTGTTTTTT. This translates into CASSYQGQGNEKLFF.